The 17 T cell receptor beta chains listed next were all sequenced from one sample in a study of blood T cell repertoires in COVID-19. Sequencing was performed with immunoSEQ multiplex PCR; in TCRdb, only in-frame clones are kept and a portion is missing. Among roughly 87,000 clones listed, approximately 90% were seen once. Sequenced: peripheral blood. These receptors were taken from a man aged 55 to 69 with acute or convalescent COVID-19.

The chain uses TRBV5-1 and TRBJ2-3, with 8 bases identical to TRBD2. The CDR3 consists of 16 residues. J was trimmed by 0 bases and V by 0 bases; bases with no gene match: 3. Per germline, CDR1 SGHRS and CDR2 YFSETQ. CDR3 loop: CASSLASGGSTDTQYF. The CDR3 DNA follows: TGCGCCAGCAGCTTGGCGTCGGGGGGGAGCACAGATACGCAGTATTTT.

V gene TRBV6-1 combines with J gene TRBJ2-1; 7 bases match TRBD2. The CDR3 totals 18 residues. The V gene's germline CDR1 is MNHNS and CDR2 SASEGT. The ends lost 1 base at V and 7 bases at J; junction bases unmatched: 16. DNA of the CDR3: TGTGCCAGCAGTGAAGGTTTTAGGTATGCGGGGGAGGGAAATGAGCAGTTCTTC. Translating it yields CASSEGFRYAGEGNEQFF.

This clone was recorded once. The chain employs TRBV11-3 and TRBJ2-1; possible D gene TRBD1, 6 bases. This CDR3 region has 15 residues. V dropped 5 bases and J dropped 4 bases, with 15 bases sitting between them. Germline CDR1 is SGHNT and CDR2 is YENEEA. The DNA of the CDR3 is TGTGCCAGCAGCCTCCGGGACAACCCTTACAATGAGCAGTTCTTC. The encoded protein is CASSLRDNPYNEQFF.

This clone has a single count. The chain is built from TRBV10-3 and TRBJ2-5; a possible D gene is TRBD2 (6 bases). The CDR3 covers 13 residues. The V and J ends lost 8 bases and 1 base respectively, with 11 bases between them. Germline CDR1 is ENHRY and CDR2 is SYGVKD. The CDR3, as DNA: TGTGCCATCTCCCGCGGGGCCCAAGAGACCCAGTACTTC. This codes for CAISRGAQETQYF.

This chain links TRBV2 with TRBJ2-2; 9 bases map to TRBD1. Germline lookup yields CDR1 SNHLY and CDR2 FYNNEI. J gave up 3 bases and V 5 bases, and 4 bases lay outside the gene matches. The CDR3 extends over 15 amino acids. The CDR3 nucleotides read TGTGCCAGCAGTAGACGGACAGGGGACACCGGGGAGCTGTTTTTT. Its translation is CASSRRTGDTGELFF.

This clone appeared a few times. The V call is TRBV5-6, the J call TRBJ2-1; 7 positions match TRBD2. The CDR3 covers 15 residues. CDR1 SGHDT and CDR2 YYEEEE come from the germline V gene. After removal of 1 base from V and 2 bases from J, the junction contained 3 bases not matched to a gene. In nucleotides, the CDR3 is TGTGCCAGCAGCTTGTCGGGGGGACCCTACAATGAGCAGTTCTTC. It encodes CASSLSGGPYNEQFF.

The rearrangement links TRBV12-3 or TRBV12-4 to TRBJ2-2; D gene uncertain. CDR3 size: 13 residues. The ends were cut back, 7 bases at V and 6 bases at J, with 12 bases in the middle. The CDR3 reads CASINVPAGELFF. The CDR3 nucleotides read TGTGCCAGCATTAACGTCCCGGCCGGGGAGCTGTTTTTT.

The chain recombines TRBV18 with TRBJ1-2, with D tentatively TRBD1 (5 bases). V was pared by 2 bases and J by 4 bases, with 14 bases between. CDR1 and CDR2 from the germline V gene are KGHSH and LQKENI. This CDR3 has 15 residues. CDR3 in amino acids: CASSPETGDIYGYTF. The CDR3 DNA sequence: TGTGCCAGCTCACCAGAAACAGGAGACATCTATGGCTACACCTTC.

V is TRBV18 and J is TRBJ2-5; TRBD2 matches at 8 bases. The CDR3 runs 15 residues. The J segment lost 1 base and the V segment lost 3 bases, leaving 4 bases of the junction unmatched. Germline CDR1 reads KGHSH; CDR2 reads LQKENI. The CDR3 is CASSPLLAGQETQYF. Written as DNA, the CDR3 is TGTGCCAGCTCACCTTTGCTAGCGGGCCAAGAGACCCAGTACTTC.

The rearrangement joins TRBV29-1 to TRBJ2-1; 14 bases are shared with TRBD2. The germline CDR1 and CDR2 sequences are SQVTM and ANQGSEA. V lost 7 bases and J lost 10; bases outside the gene matches: 9. The CDR3 runs 14 residues. CDR3 region: CSAWGLAGVREQFF. The DNA of the CDR3 is TGCAGCGCATGGGGACTAGCGGGAGTCAGGGAGCAGTTCTTC.

The chain couples TRBV30 to TRBJ1-1; the match to TRBD1 covers 8 bases. The CDR3 spans 13 residues. The V gene's germline CDR1 is GTSNPN and CDR2 SVGIG (reference sequence). J gave up 6 bases and V 3 bases, and 6 bases lay outside the gene matches. CDR3 in DNA: TGTGCCTGGAGCAGGCAGGGGGCCGCTGAAGCTTTCTTT. Protein: CAWSRQGAAEAFF.

This clone has only one observation. CDR3 sequence reads: CASSLGTGGGYTF. The DNA for the CDR3 is TGTGCCAGCAGCTTAGGAACAGGGGGCGGCTACACCTTC. This chain joins TRBV7-6 and TRBJ1-2, with 9 positions matching TRBD1. V lost 1 base, J lost 8 bases, and 2 bases stayed unmatched. In germline, CDR1 is SGHVS, CDR2 FNYEAQ. The CDR3 runs to 13 residues.

The CDR3 DNA reads TGTGCCAGCAGTAGACAGGGGGACGCCTACGAGCAGTACTTC. Its translation is CASSRQGDAYEQYF. V gene TRBV6-2 or TRBV6-3 combines with J gene TRBJ2-7, with 9 bases identical to TRBD1. The CDR3 length is 14 residues. CDR1 MNHEY and CDR2 SVGEGT come from the germline V gene. With 5 bases clipped from V and 2 bases from J, the junction kept 4 bases outside the gene matches.

V and J are TRBV5-1 and TRBJ2-1, with no clear D. Trimming removed 0 bases from V and 4 bases from J, with 5 bases in between. The CDR3 sequence is 13 residues long. CDR1 is SGHRS, CDR2 YFSETQ, per germline. CDR3 coding DNA: TGCGCCAGCAGCTTGGAATCTTACAATGAGCAGTTCTTC. Its translation is CASSLESYNEQFF.

This chain links TRBV5-6 with TRBJ1-3, with D unresolved. The CDR3 is made up of 16 amino acids. The germline V gene encodes CDR1 SGHDT and CDR2 YYEEEE. V gave up 2 bases and J gave up 0 bases, with 12 bases separating them. CDR3 coding DNA: TGTGCCAGCAGCTTTGCCTCCCTAAACTCTGGAAACACCATATATTTT. Protein product: CASSFASLNSGNTIYF.

This clone occurred once. The V call is TRBV15, the J call TRBJ1-2; TRBD1 matches 9 bases. V lost 3 bases to trimming and J lost 4 bases; unmatched junction nucleotides: 9. This CDR3 region has 16 residues. CDR1 and CDR2 (germline): LNHNV, YYDKDF (reference sequence). Here the CDR3 reads CATSSDDRGNSYGYTF. CDR3 nucleotides: TGTGCCACCAGCAGTGATGACAGGGGGAACTCCTATGGCTACACCTTC.

The chain carries TRBV20-1 and TRBJ2-2; D gene ambiguous. This CDR3 contains 15 residues. V was trimmed by 3 bases and J by 0 bases, leaving 11 bases between them. The germline CDR1 and CDR2 sequences are DFQATT and SNEGSKA (reference sequence). CDR3 protein: CSASVLAANTGELFF. The CDR3 DNA sequence: TGCAGTGCTAGTGTTTTGGCGGCGAACACCGGGGAGCTGTTTTTT.